The 12 T cell receptor beta chains reported below all come from one sample, sequenced in a study of T cell responses to AZD1222 COVID-19 vaccine. Produced via immunoSEQ multiplex PCR; TCRdb's table is partial and in-frame only. Among around 63,000 clones, 85% were seen once, and the ten largest hold around a fifth. The specimen was peripheral blood, collected on day 0 of AZD1222 vaccination. The receptors here all came from an adult in good health.

The chain carries TRBV11-1 and TRBJ2-6, with D perhaps being TRBD1 or TRBD2 (5 bases each). In germline, CDR1 is SGHAT, CDR2 FQDESV (reference sequence). V was shortened by 9 bases and J by 0 bases, with 12 bases between the two germline ends. The CDR3 is made up of 15 amino acids. The CDR3, as DNA: TGTGCCAGTGGTCTTGGGACCTCTGGGGCCAACGTCCTGACTTTC. It encodes CASGLGTSGANVLTF.

The chain uses TRBV7-8 and TRBJ1-5, with D uncertain. V was trimmed by 5 bases and J by 4 bases, leaving 15 bases between them. Per germline, CDR1 SGHVS and CDR2 FQNEAQ. CDR3 length equals 15 residues. The CDR3 nucleotides read TGTGCCAGCAGCCCCCGAGAGCATTCTAATCAGCCCCAGCATTTT. Translation: CASSPREHSNQPQHF.

The V gene is TRBV18, the J gene TRBJ1-1; D unclear. This CDR3 contains 15 residues. The V and J ends lost 2 bases and 6 bases respectively, with 16 bases between them. Germline V gives CDR1 KGHSH, CDR2 LQKENI. The CDR3 region is CASSPDTLTGSEAFF. DNA of the CDR3: TGTGCCAGCTCACCAGACACCTTAACCGGGTCTGAAGCTTTCTTT.

The chain has TRBV2 and TRBJ2-2; no definite D call. Looked up from germline, CDR1 is SNHLY and CDR2 is FYNNEI. This CDR3 has 13 amino acids. Trimming shortened V by 8 bases and J by 1 base, and 8 bases separated the two germline ends. This CDR3 is CASGQENTGELFF. CDR3 nucleotides: TGTGCCAGCGGTCAGGAGAACACCGGGGAGCTGTTTTTT.

This chain links TRBV27 with TRBJ1-2; no reliable D call. In germline, CDR1 is MNHEY, CDR2 SMNVEV (reference sequence). The CDR3 is 17 residues long. V lost 6 bases and J lost 3, with 23 bases in between. This CDR3 reads CASSRVFKLAPDYGYTF. The CDR3 DNA reads TGTGCCAGCAGCCGGGTCTTCAAACTAGCTCCGGACTATGGCTACACCTTC.

The CDR3 bases are TGTGCCAGCAGCCAAACGGGACAGGAAAATTCACCCCTCCACTTT. It encodes CASSQTGQENSPLHF. The rearrangement joins TRBV14 to TRBJ1-6; 8 nucleotides line up with TRBD1. With V trimmed by 2 bases and J by 7 bases, 4 bases remained unmatched. The CDR3 covers 15 residues. Germline V gene sequence: CDR1 SGHDN, CDR2 FVKESK.

This sequence joins TRBV29-1 and TRBJ1-2; 10 positions match TRBD1. The germline V gene encodes CDR1 SQVTM and CDR2 ANQGSEA. The CDR3 has 14 amino acids. V gave up 4 bases and J gave up 7 bases; unmatched junction bases: 9. This CDR3 reads CSVVRTGGNRGYTF. As DNA, the CDR3 is TGCAGCGTTGTGAGGACAGGGGGGAATCGTGGCTACACCTTC.

The rearrangement joins TRBV7-9 to TRBJ1-1; TRBD1 matches 8 bases. The length of the CDR3 is 15 residues. Germline V gene sequence: CDR1 SEHNR, CDR2 FQNEAQ (reference sequence). Trimming removed 5 bases from V and 4 bases from J; junction bases left unmatched: 9. The CDR3 reads CASSPPGGGFTEAFF. CDR3 bases: TGTGCCAGCAGCCCGCCAGGGGGCGGTTTCACTGAAGCTTTCTTT.

The CDR3 bases are TGTGCCAGCAGCGTGCGGTCGAATGAGCAGTTCTTC. It is translated as CASSVRSNEQFF. The chain uses TRBV9 and TRBJ2-1; no firm D call. The ends were cut back, 2 bases at V and 7 bases at J, with 7 bases in the middle. The CDR3 extends over 12 amino acids. Germline CDR1 is SGDLS and CDR2 is YYNGEE.

This chain uses TRBV30 with TRBJ2-7; the D is unclear. The V gene's germline CDR1 is GTSNPN and CDR2 SVGIG (reference sequence). Trimming took off 8 bases at V and 0 bases at J, with 8 bases between the two ends. The CDR3 is 11 amino acids. CDR3: CAMTYSYEQYF. CDR3 coding DNA: TGTGCCATGACTTACTCCTACGAGCAGTACTTC.

The chain recombines TRBV5-5 with TRBJ2-2; no clear D gene. The CDR3 length is 17 residues. Germline loops: CDR1 SGHKS, CDR2 YYEKEE (reference sequence). Trimming shortened V by 3 bases and J by 4 bases, and 19 bases separated the two germline ends. Here the CDR3 DNA reads TGTGCCAGCAGCTCTCTCCCCCTCACCCCCAGCACCGGGGAGCTGTTTTTT. Amino acid sequence: CASSSLPLTPSTGELFF.

This clone was detected a few times. The chain links TRBV30 to TRBJ1-2; D might be TRBD1 (5 bases). Trimming cost V 8 bases and J 0 bases, with 19 bases left between them. Germline assignment: CDR1 GTSNPN and CDR2 SVGIG (reference sequence). This CDR3 is 15 amino acids long. The CDR3 DNA reads TGTGCCGCACCCGGAGGGGCTCGGGCTAACTATGGCTACACCTTC. It specifies CAAPGGARANYGYTF.